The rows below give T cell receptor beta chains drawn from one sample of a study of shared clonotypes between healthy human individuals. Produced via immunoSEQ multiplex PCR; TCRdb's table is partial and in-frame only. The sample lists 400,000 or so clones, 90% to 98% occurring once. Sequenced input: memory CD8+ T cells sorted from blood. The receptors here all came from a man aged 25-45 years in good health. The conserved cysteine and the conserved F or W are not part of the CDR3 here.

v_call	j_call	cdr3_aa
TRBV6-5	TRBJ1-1	ASIAGTEAF
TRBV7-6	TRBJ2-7	ASSFRTGGAEQY
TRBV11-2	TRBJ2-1	ASSLDPASGREQF
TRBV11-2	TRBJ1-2	ASSGSRGLYGYT
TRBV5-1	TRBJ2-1	ASSMGLGSNEQF
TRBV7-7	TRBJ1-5	ASSLAAPAGPADTGNQPQH
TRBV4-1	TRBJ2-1	ASSQVRWKTSGRAIISNEQF
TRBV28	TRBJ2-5	ASKEPRTRMTQETQY
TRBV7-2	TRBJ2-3	ASSLERQGMKDTQY
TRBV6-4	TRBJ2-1	ASSAHGGVKQF
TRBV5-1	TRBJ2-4	ASSLGRAGGVKAKNIQY
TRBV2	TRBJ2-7	ASNRGPYYEQY
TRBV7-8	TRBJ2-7	ASSLPGDTGY
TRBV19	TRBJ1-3	ASSADMSNTIY
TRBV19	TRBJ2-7	ASSITSGEVYEQY
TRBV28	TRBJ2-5	ASTYLVVAGGRKQETQY
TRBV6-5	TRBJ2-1	ASLNEQF
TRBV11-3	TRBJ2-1	ASSLAGLQF
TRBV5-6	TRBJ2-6	ASISRLAGNLGANVLT
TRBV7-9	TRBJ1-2	ASSPGQGAQSAGYT
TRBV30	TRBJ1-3	AWSVSRRSGNTIY
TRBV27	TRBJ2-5	ASSLYPGSPSQETQY
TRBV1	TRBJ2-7	TSSCRYEQY
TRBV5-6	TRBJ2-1	ASKSSGRANNEQF
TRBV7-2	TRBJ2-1	ASRLTSGRFDEQF
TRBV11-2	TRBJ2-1	ASSLEHNEQF
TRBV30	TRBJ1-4	AWSVGHGNEKLF
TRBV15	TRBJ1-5	ATSRGRLGATGNQPQH
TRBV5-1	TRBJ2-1	ASSLTSGEMNEQF
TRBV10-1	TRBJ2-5	ASRLAGEETQY
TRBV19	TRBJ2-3	ASSLHGTGVTDTQY
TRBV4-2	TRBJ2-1	ASSHPERLLNEQF
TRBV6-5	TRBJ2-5	ASSYGEAVQETQY
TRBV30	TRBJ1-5	AWSVNGRGFRQPQH
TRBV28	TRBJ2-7	ASSLGLQEYEQY
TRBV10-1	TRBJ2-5	ASSESPGRQETQY
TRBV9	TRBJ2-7	ASSPGTSGAYEQY
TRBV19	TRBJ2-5	ASSTGLETQY
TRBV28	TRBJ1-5	ASSSYQPQH
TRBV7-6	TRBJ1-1	ASSLFRQGWDPEAF
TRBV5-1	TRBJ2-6	ASSLVGDRGAGANVLT
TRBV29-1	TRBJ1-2	SVQGVRNYGYT
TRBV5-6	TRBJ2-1	ASSLGLTAYNEQF
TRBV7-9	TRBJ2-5	ASSTKPGLGGETQY
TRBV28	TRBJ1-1	ASSFNTEAF
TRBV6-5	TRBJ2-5	ASSLLRGHETQY
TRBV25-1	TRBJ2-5	ASSRLAGAYQETQY
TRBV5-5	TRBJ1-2	ASSLGVGRAPYGYT
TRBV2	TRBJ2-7	ASSGLLYEQY
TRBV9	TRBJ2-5	ASSCPGTSGSKCGKTQY
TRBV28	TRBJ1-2	ASRLNYGYT
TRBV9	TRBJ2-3	ASSVIARGSDTQY
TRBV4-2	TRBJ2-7	ASSQEDGTGSYEQY